These 7 T cell receptor beta chains share one sample of origin, sequenced in a study of T cell responses to AZD1222 COVID-19 vaccine. Using immunoSEQ multiplex PCR, the repertoire was profiled, and TCRdb retains in-frame clones only, with some absent. The sample holds around 99,000 clones, approximately 90% seen once. The source was peripheral blood, collected on day 0 of AZD1222 vaccination. These TCRs come from an adult in good health.

This rearrangement joins TRBV5-6 to TRBJ2-7, with D possibly TRBD1 on 6 matching bases. This CDR3 has 18 amino acids. With 0 bases removed from V and 0 bases from J, the gap between germline ends came to 19 bases. CDR1 and CDR2 from the germline V gene are SGHDT and YYEEEE. The CDR3 nucleotides are TGTGCCAGCAGCTTGGGCAGGGGCAGATTGGGGAGCTCCTACGAGCAGTACTTC. Its protein product is CASSLGRGRLGSSYEQYF. Together with reference TRBV5-6 and TRBJ2-7, the CDR3 gives the full variable domain: DAGVTQSPTHLIKTRGQQVTLRCSPKSGHDTVSWYQQALGQGPQFIFQYYEEEERQRGNFPDRFSGHQFPNYSSELNVNALLLGDSALYLCASSLGRGRLGSSYEQYFGPGTRLTVT.

This clone appeared once. CDR3 residues: CASSRITVTTEAFF. The DNA for the CDR3 is TGTGCCAGCAGCCGGATTACAGTAACCACTGAAGCTTTCTTT. The chain is built from TRBV14 and TRBJ1-1; D unclear. V lost 4 bases and J 4 bases, leaving 13 bases between the germline ends. CDR1 is SGHDN and CDR2 is FVKESK in the germline V gene. The CDR3 extends over 14 amino acids. Drawing the rest from reference TRBV14 and TRBJ1-1, the complete variable domain is EAGVTQFPSHSVIEKGQTVTLRCDPISGHDNLYWYRRVMGKEIKFLLHFVKESKQDESGMPNNRFLAERTGGTYSTLKVQPAELEDSGVYFCASSRITVTTEAFFGQGTRLTVV.

Only one count was recorded for this clone. The chain couples TRBV7-2 to TRBJ1-5; weak D call: TRBD1 (5 bases). In germline, CDR1 is SGHTA, CDR2 FQGNSA. CDR3 length: 14 amino acids. V dropped 5 bases and J dropped 3 bases, with 11 bases sitting between them. Here the CDR3 reads CASSDSGINQPQHF. In nucleotides, the CDR3 is TGTGCCAGCAGCGACAGCGGGATCAATCAGCCCCAGCATTTT.

The rearrangement uses TRBV12-3 or TRBV12-4 and TRBJ2-7; maybe TRBD2 (5 bases). This CDR3 region has 13 residues. Trimming left V 3 bases short and J 0 bases short, with 6 bases between. The CDR3 here is CASSLGSSYEQYF. CDR3 nucleotides: TGTGCCAGCAGTTTGGGGAGCTCCTACGAGCAGTACTTC.

The V and J genes are TRBV2 and TRBJ1-5; D possibly corresponds to TRBD1 (5 bases). The CDR3 is 15 amino acids. Trimming pared 5 bases from V and 7 bases from J, leaving 18 bases between. CDR1 SNHLY and CDR2 FYNNEI come from the germline V gene. CDR3 residues: CASSLARGAGQPQHF. The CDR3, as DNA: TGTGCCAGCAGTTTAGCTCGGGGCGCGGGGCAGCCCCAGCATTTT.

This clone was observed once. The V and J genes are TRBV7-3 and TRBJ1-6; no clear D. The CDR3 covers 14 residues. CDR1 and CDR2 from the germline V gene are SGHTA and FQGTGA. Between the trimmed V and J ends, which lost 3 bases and 8 bases, there was a span of 11 bases. CDR3 nucleotide sequence: TGTGCCAGCAGCTTTGGTGGCACCGATTCACCCCTCCACTTT. It encodes CASSFGGTDSPLHF.

The J gene is TRBJ1-5, the V gene TRBV5-1, with 8 bases matching TRBD1. This CDR3 has 15 residues. Trimming took 0 bases from V and 5 from J; bases not matched to a gene: 4. Germline assignment: CDR1 SGHRS and CDR2 YFSETQ. CDR3 amino acids: CASSLGTGPDQPQHF. CDR3 in DNA: TGCGCCAGCAGCTTGGGGACAGGGCCCGATCAGCCCCAGCATTTT.